These 2 T cell receptor beta chains were all obtained from the same sample, sequenced in a study of identical twins. MiXCR, applied by TCRdb to the 5' RACE reads, yields one record per CDR3 protein. The sample lists 750,000 to 950,000 distinct CDR3 sequences; 9% to 15% were seen once. This sample was also put to use in a study of yellow fever vaccine responses in identical twins.

Sequencing was performed on PBMCs. The receptor set was obtained from a woman under 30 in good health.

This rearrangement joins TRBV18 to TRBJ2-2; 9 bases agree with TRBD2. CDR1 is KGHSH, CDR2 LQKENI, per germline. After removal of 0 bases from V and 0 bases from J, the junction contained 2 bases not matched to a gene. There are 17 residues in the CDR3. DNA for the CDR3: TGTGCCAGCTCACCACCTAGCGGGGGAGCGAACACCGGGGAGCTGTTTTTT. It encodes CASSPPSGGANTGELFF.

This clonotype was detected a few times. This sequence joins TRBV6-2 or TRBV6-3 and TRBJ1-4; 7 nucleotides match TRBD1. This CDR3 has 15 residues. Germline loops: CDR1 MNHEY, CDR2 SVGEGT. J lost 4 bases, V lost 6 bases, and 8 bases had no gene match. The CDR3 here is CASRDGTANNEKLFF. In DNA, the CDR3 is TGTGCCAGCAGGGACGGGACAGCGAATAATGAAAAACTGTTTTTT.